Presented here are 29 T cell receptor beta chains from one specimen sequenced in a study of blood T cells in healthy people across ages. Together with a sample-barcoded 5' primer, a J-beta primer mix was included in a second PCR lasting about 7 to 12 cycles. Each CDR3 protein gets one entry after TCRdb re-called the 5' RACE reads with MiXCR. The repertoire holds 1.4 million to 1.5 million distinct CDR3 sequences, with about 40% as singletons. Material: blood. Receptors originate from a woman between 18 and 29 years old in good health.

This rearrangement joins TRBV20-1 to TRBJ1-2; D ambiguous. The CDR3 contains 11 residues. V was trimmed by 5 bases and J by 8 bases, leaving 12 bases between them. CDR1 and CDR2 (germline): DFQATT, SNEGSKA (reference sequence). The CDR3 region has the DNA TGCAGTGCTCCTCAAGCGCAAGGCTACACCTTC. Translating it yields CSAPQAQGYTF.

V usage is TRBV28 and J usage is TRBJ2-7, with 7 positions matching TRBD2. V shed 8 bases and J 3 bases; nucleotides not matched to a gene: 10. Per the germline V gene, CDR1 is MDHEN and CDR2 is SYDVKM. This CDR3 has 14 residues. CDR3 sequence reads: CASCHGGVGYEQYF. The CDR3 DNA follows: TGTGCCAGCTGCCATGGGGGGGTTGGCTACGAGCAGTACTTC.

The rearrangement uses TRBV14 and TRBJ2-3; maybe TRBD2 (5 bases). From germline, CDR1 is SGHDN and CDR2 FVKESK. The CDR3 has 15 residues. The germline V and J ends were trimmed by 3 bases and 6 bases, with 16 bases remaining between them. The CDR3 is CASSHPGRRTDTQYF. Written as DNA, the CDR3 is TGTGCCAGCAGCCATCCGGGAAGAAGGACGGATACGCAGTATTTT.

This chain joins TRBV9 and TRBJ1-5; possibly TRBD1 for D (5 bases). The length of the CDR3 is 15 residues. V was trimmed by 0 bases and J by 3 bases, leaving 10 bases between them. The germline V gene has CDR1 SGDLS and CDR2 YYNGEE. CDR3 nucleotide sequence: TGTGCCAGCAGCGTAGCCGGGACCCTCAATCAGCCCCAGCATTTT. Its protein is CASSVAGTLNQPQHF.

The chain is built from TRBV7-9 and TRBJ2-7, with unresolved D. Germline values: CDR1 SEHNR, CDR2 FQNEAQ (reference sequence). The CDR3 is 13 residues long. V shed 1 base and J shed 7 bases, with 11 bases lying between them. CDR3 loop: CASSLVDNNEQYF. The DNA of the CDR3 is TGTGCCAGCAGCTTAGTAGACAACAATGAGCAGTACTTC.

The chain has TRBV6-1 and TRBJ2-1; 8 bases line up with TRBD2. The CDR3 is made up of 15 amino acids. The germline gives CDR1 MNHNS, CDR2 SASEGT. Losses at the gene ends were 2 bases for V and 8 bases for J; bases not matched to a gene: 8. The CDR3 region has the DNA TGTGCCAGCAGTGAACTTAGCGGGATTATCGATGAGCAGTTCTTC. It translates to CASSELSGIIDEQFF.

This clonotype has just a few counts. The V gene is TRBV7-3, the J gene TRBJ2-3; 8 nucleotides match TRBD2. Germline trimming cut 0 bases from V and 0 bases from J; bases unmatched to any gene: 8. Germline V CDR1 and CDR2: SGHTA, FQGTGA. This CDR3 contains 18 residues. The CDR3 reads CASSLTSGAGASTDTQYF. CDR3 bases: TGTGCCAGCAGCTTAACATCCGGAGCGGGGGCGAGCACAGATACGCAGTATTTT.

The sample holds a few counts of this clonotype. The CDR3 DNA reads TGCAGCGTTGAAGATCTGGGCGGGAGGGCTACCCATGAGCAGTTCTTC. Translated: CSVEDLGGRATHEQFF. V gene TRBV29-1 combines with J gene TRBJ2-1; 9 bases map to TRBD2. The V gene end was trimmed by 0 bases and the J gene end by 8 bases; junction bases not matched to a gene: 11. Germline loops: CDR1 SQVTM, CDR2 ANQGSEA. The CDR3 sequence is 16 residues long.

The CDR3 nucleotides read TGTGCCAGCAGCTTAGCGCCCGGAGGCTCCACAGATACGCAGTATTTT. Translated: CASSLAPGGSTDTQYF. The gene calls are TRBV7-8 and TRBJ2-3; D is possibly TRBD2 (5 bases). This CDR3 has 16 amino acids. V lost 0 bases and J 2 bases, leaving 12 bases between the germline ends. Germline V CDR1 and CDR2: SGHVS, FQNEAQ.

A few counts support this clonotype. The chain employs TRBV20-1 and TRBJ2-1; TRBD2 agrees at 11 bases. The CDR3 runs to 17 residues. V gave up 6 bases and J gave up 0 bases; unmatched junction bases: 10. CDR1 is DFQATT, CDR2 SNEGSKA, per germline (reference sequence). CDR3 in amino acids: CSAPDSGRVSSYNEQFF. The DNA for the CDR3 is TGCAGTGCCCCCGATAGCGGGAGGGTTAGCTCCTACAATGAGCAGTTCTTC.

The J gene is TRBJ2-3, the V gene TRBV7-7; no definite D call. The CDR3 runs to 15 residues. V lost 5 bases, J lost 2 bases, and 14 bases lay in between. Germline-derived CDR1 and CDR2 are SSHAT and FNYEAQ (reference sequence). The CDR3 coding sequence is TGTGCCAGCAGCCCTACCGGTGGCCCCACAGATACGCAGTATTTT. Translating it yields CASSPTGGPTDTQYF.

The table lists this clonotype with many counts. The rearrangement joins TRBV7-9 to TRBJ1-2; unclear D gene. Trimming left V 2 bases short and J 7 bases short, with 2 bases between. CDR1 is SEHNR, CDR2 FQNEAQ, per germline (reference sequence). The CDR3 is 10 amino acids. The CDR3 sequence is CASSLSGYTF. The CDR3 nucleotides are TGTGCCAGCAGCTTATCTGGCTACACCTTC.

The V call is TRBV20-1, the J call TRBJ1-5; D call uncertain. The germline V gene has CDR1 DFQATT and CDR2 SNEGSKA (reference sequence). The V and J ends lost 3 bases and 6 bases respectively, with 9 bases between them. The CDR3 consists of 12 residues. In DNA, the CDR3 is TGCAGTGCTAGTGAGGTGGCTCAGCCCCAGCATTTT. It specifies CSASEVAQPQHF.

The rearrangement links TRBV5-1 to TRBJ2-3, with D possibly matching TRBD1 (5 bases). Trimming removed 0 bases at V and 3 bases at J, with 14 bases between. The CDR3 sequence is 16 residues long. In germline, CDR1 is SGHRS, CDR2 YFSETQ. CDR3 protein: CASSLGYARETDTQYF. The CDR3 DNA reads as TGCGCCAGCAGCTTGGGGTACGCCAGGGAAACAGATACGCAGTATTTT.

Comments on this clonotype: At one end, the junction sequence differs from germline, possibly due to a read error. This chain connects TRBV3-1 to TRBJ2-1; perhaps TRBD2 as D (5 bases). The CDR3 totals 17 residues. CDR1 and CDR2 from the germline V gene are LGHDT and YNNKEL (reference sequence). CDR3 DNA: TGCGCCAGCAACAGACGGACGACTATGAGCTCCTACAATGAGCAGTTCTTC. Protein sequence: CASNRRTTMSSYNEQFF.

This chain connects TRBV16 to TRBJ1-6; 8 bases are a match to TRBD1. Germline CDR1 reads KGHSY; CDR2 reads FQNENV. V shed 6 bases, J shed 7 bases, and the junction held 8 bases outside the gene matches. CDR3 length equals 15 residues. CDR3 loop: CASSRQGLSNSPLHF. In DNA form, the CDR3 reads TGTGCCAGCAGTCGACAGGGGCTGAGCAATTCACCCCTCCACTTT.

The chain recombines TRBV7-9 with TRBJ2-3, with D unclear. This CDR3 comprises 18 residues. Trimming shortened V by 5 bases and J by 3 bases, and 24 bases separated the two germline ends. The germline gives CDR1 SEHNR, CDR2 FQNEAQ (reference sequence). The CDR3 region has the DNA TGTGCCAGCAGCCCTGCTGGAGTAGCCGGTATGAGAACAGATACGCAGTATTTT. This codes for CASSPAGVAGMRTDTQYF.

J is TRBJ2-7 and V is TRBV7-9; D is undetermined. CDR3 length: 12 amino acids. V was clipped by 5 bases and J by 5 bases, with 10 bases between them. The germline CDR1 and CDR2 sequences are SEHNR and FQNEAQ (reference sequence). CDR3 region: CASSRSGHEQYF. The CDR3 DNA follows: TGTGCCAGCAGCCGGTCGGGCCACGAGCAGTACTTC.

Ten or more counts support this clonotype. The V gene is TRBV11-2, the J gene TRBJ2-1; 8 bases match TRBD2. This CDR3 has 16 residues. The germline CDR1 and CDR2 sequences are SGHAT and FQNNGV. V lost 1 base and J lost 4; bases outside the gene matches: 6. The DNA of the CDR3 is TGTGCCAGCAGCTTAGGTGGGAGCGGGGGTTACAATGAGCAGTTCTTC. This sequence encodes CASSLGGSGGYNEQFF.

This clonotype has only a few counts. The chain uses TRBV4-1 and TRBJ1-5; no reliable D call. The germline gives CDR1 MGHRA, CDR2 YSYEKL. The CDR3 totals 14 residues. Trimming shortened V by 1 base and J by 1 base, and 5 bases separated the two germline ends. The CDR3 is CASSQGDSNQPQHF. The CDR3 DNA sequence: TGCGCCAGCAGCCAAGGTGACAGCAATCAGCCCCAGCATTTT.

The chain uses TRBV4-2 and TRBJ1-5; a possible D gene is TRBD1 (6 bases). The CDR3 is made up of 13 amino acids. The V and J ends lost 8 bases and 0 bases respectively, with 8 bases between them. CDR1 LGHNA and CDR2 YNFKEQ come from the germline V gene. Written as DNA, the CDR3 is TGTGCCAGCGCAGGGGATAGCAATCAGCCCCAGCATTTT. This translates into CASAGDSNQPQHF.

Only a few counts were recorded for this clonotype. This chain uses TRBV7-9 with TRBJ2-3; D is undetermined. V lost 3 bases and J 4 bases, leaving 11 bases between the germline ends. Germline CDR1 reads SEHNR; CDR2 reads FQNEAQ (reference sequence). The CDR3 runs 14 residues. Written as DNA, the CDR3 is TGTGCCAGCAGCTTTGACACAACGGCAGATACGCAGTATTTT. Its protein is CASSFDTTADTQYF.

The chain employs TRBV20-1 and TRBJ2-3; 9 bases are shared with TRBD1. The CDR3 loop spans 13 amino acids. CDR1 is DFQATT and CDR2 is SNEGSKA in the germline V gene (reference sequence). V dropped 6 bases and J dropped 6; count of bases not matched to a gene: 7. Here the CDR3 DNA reads TGCAGTGCGCGAGGGACAGGGCGCGATACGCAGTATTTT. It specifies CSARGTGRDTQYF.

This clonotype was found a few times. This chain connects TRBV20-1 to TRBJ2-3; unclear D gene. The CDR3 runs to 10 residues. Germline V CDR1 and CDR2: DFQATT, SNEGSKA (reference sequence). Trimming stripped 6 bases from V and 6 bases from J, with 7 bases between. DNA for the CDR3: TGCAGTGCCTCCGAGGATACGCAGTATTTT. Its translation: CSASEDTQYF.

The V gene is TRBV25-1, the J gene TRBJ2-5; 8 bases agree with TRBD2. The CDR3 runs 17 residues. V was clipped by 1 base and J by 1 base; unmatched bases: 8. Looked up from germline, CDR1 is MGHDK and CDR2 is SYGVNS. Written as DNA, the CDR3 is TGTGCCAGCAGTGAATCGGGGGGGGCACCTAGCCAAGAGACCCAGTACTTC. Its translation is CASSESGGAPSQETQYF. Filled out from reference TRBV25-1 and TRBJ2-5, the complete variable domain reads EADIYQTPRYLVIGTGKKITLECSQTMGHDKMYWYQQDPGMELHLIHYSYGVNSTEKGDLSSESTVSRIRTEHFPLTLESARPSHTSQYLCASSESGGAPSQETQYFGPGTRLLVL.

V is TRBV10-3 and J is TRBJ2-1; 7 positions agree with TRBD2. The CDR3 length is 19 residues. From germline, CDR1 is ENHRY and CDR2 SYGVKD. Trimming took 2 bases from V and 4 from J; bases not matched to a gene: 17. The CDR3 reads CAISEPIPEAGRRYNEQFF. As DNA, the CDR3 is TGTGCCATCAGTGAGCCGATTCCCGAAGCGGGACGAAGATACAATGAGCAGTTCTTC.

This clonotype was counted between two and nine times. This chain connects TRBV2 to TRBJ2-5; a weak D match, TRBD1 (5 bases). This CDR3 contains 10 residues. Between the trimmed V and J ends, which lost 6 bases and 11 bases, there was a span of 10 bases. The germline V gene encodes CDR1 SNHLY and CDR2 FYNNEI. The CDR3 loop reads CASRDNEQYF. CDR3 sequence (DNA): TGTGCCAGCAGGGACAATGAGCAGTACTTC.

The rearrangement links TRBV12-3 or TRBV12-4 to TRBJ1-1, with D tentatively TRBD1 (6 bases). The V and J ends lost 6 bases and 7 bases respectively, with 15 bases between them. The CDR3 is made up of 13 amino acids. CDR3 nucleotide sequence: TGTGCCAGCAGGCCGACAGGCCCTCTTGAAGCTTTCTTT. It encodes CASRPTGPLEAFF.

The V and J genes are TRBV6-5 and TRBJ1-2; 8 bases are a match to TRBD1. The CDR3 covers 14 residues. The junction had 10 bases not matched to a gene; V was cut back by 6 bases and J by 7 bases. CDR1 and CDR2 from the germline V gene are MNHEY and SVGAGI. The chain's CDR3 is CASRRPTGESGYTF. The DNA of the CDR3 is TGTGCCAGCAGACGCCCGACAGGGGAAAGTGGCTACACCTTC.